This TCR beta chain was retrieved from a study of T cells after somatic rescue of genetic block. There are 13 residues in the CDR3. The ends were cut back, 5 bases at V and 5 bases at J, with 9 bases in the middle. CDR1 is SNHLY, CDR2 FYNNEI, per germline. This table comes from immunoSEQ multiplex PCR, and its TCRdb copy is limited to in-frame clones, with some not included. Seen here are some 74,000 clones, under 95% observed once, and the top ten hold approximately 3%. The rearrangement uses TRBV2 and TRBJ1-4; D uncertain. Sequenced sample: peripheral blood mononuclear cells (PBMCs). The receptor was isolated from a man aged 30 to 45. The CDR3 DNA sequence: TGTGCCAGCAGTAGAGGGCACAATGAAAAACTGTTTTTT. Its translation is CASSRGHNEKLFF.